This T cell receptor (beta chain) was observed in a study of Graves' ophthalmopathy and Graves' hyperthyroidism (dated by TCRdb to the late 2010s). As for the study more broadly: A patient counted as having stable hyperthyroidism if there was no progression to ophthalmopathy within 18 months of follow-up. To explore V-J signatures distinguishing ophthalmopathy from hyperthyroidism, a discovery set of 100 or so patients (around 42 ophthalmopathy, roughly 55 stable hyperthyroidism) was enrolled. In total, 135 blood samples were TCR-sequenced: 40 to 45 ophthalmopathy, under 85 hyperthyroidism and approximately 17 hyperthyroidism-to-ophthalmopathy patients. In over five hyperthyroidism patients, T-cell repertoires of thyroid tissue and blood were compared. Following sample collection, hyperthyroidism patients were given methimazole at a starting dose of 30 mg daily, and ophthalmopathy patients were given high-dose intravenous methylprednisolone. The study used signatures of the TCR beta repertoire to tell Graves' ophthalmopathy apart from Graves' hyperthyroidism and to predict which patients would progress to ophthalmopathy. For independent validation, a separate cohort was made up of 18 to 20 hyperthyroidism patients plus 17 patients who later progressed from hyperthyroidism to ophthalmopathy. The full study reports these points: Ophthalmopathy was separated from stable hyperthyroidism by the 13-signature model with around 88% sensitivity and roughly 83% specificity in cross-validation and with 80%/75% in the test set. Most of the expanded thyroid clonotypes with a frequency above 0.001 were also detected in blood, and it was suggested that the thyroid immune response may be reflected by blood repertoires. No statistical method was used to predetermine the sample size, and group allocation was not hidden from the investigators. In validation, the model predicted ophthalmopathy progression with more than 55% sensitivity and 72.22% specificity; 12 predicted patients were CT-confirmed with GO in a median of roughly 6.8 months.

The hyperthyroidism patients were 18 to 65 years old and newly diagnosed, with a disease duration of less than 2 months. Patients were excluded if they had other autoimmune diseases, uncontrolled infections, pregnancy or lactation. Diagnosis relied on clinical symptoms, serum thyroxine, TRAb, thyroid ultrasound and orbital computed tomography. Total RNA was extracted with Trizol reagent and quality-checked on an Agilent 2100 Bioanalyzer. Notes on this clonotype: The specificity of this receptor is unknown. One base away there is no much larger clone; base qualities are not given.

The CDR3, cysteine through phenylalanine, is 14 amino acids long. The retained sequence is limited to the CDR3, 42 bases, with the frame set at the first base. V is pruned by 5 bases and J by 8 bases, leaving 9 bases of the junction without a gene match. The germline V gene encodes CDR1 SGHRS and CDR2 YFSETQ. For repertoire sequencing, the TCR beta CDR3 regions were amplified from RNA transcripts. The first round was an RT-PCR using HTBI primers with the Qiagen OneStep RT-PCR kit, and this first round was followed by a second-round multiplex PCR, then size selection and purification. Sequencing of the libraries was carried out on an Illumina HiSeq2000 in paired-end mode with 100 bp reads. From the authors' description of their analysis: SOAPnuke was used for read processing, and reads with adapters, uncalled bases, a mean Phred below 15, or no exact constant-primer or identifier match were discarded. High-quality paired reads were merged with COPE v1.2.5. Each unique nucleotide sequence was treated as a clonotype, and MiTCR v1.1 was used to align the clonotypes to the IMGT TRB V, D and J references. Only V-J combinations with frequency above 0.0001 were analysed, covering over 99% of repertoires. For each V-J combination, a TCR clonal expansion and chaos score was defined as F50 clonal expansion divided by the chaos observed in the TCRdist matrix. Welch's t-statistics and random forest were used to reduce features to about 14 V-J combinations, which were fed into a naive Bayes classifier. The Morisita-Horn index was used to measure how similar the thyroid and blood repertoires were. The public reads were run again by TCRdb, first through fastp at Q25 and then through MiXCR, and only productive beta chains were kept. Identical CDR3 protein sequences are pooled into one entry, listed with their most common genes and DNA. For this entry, the V and J calls and clone size follow TCRdb and not the study's own pipeline. This sample holds 450,000 to 600,000 distinct CDR3 sequences; approximately 35% were observed only once. Jointly, the top ten make up 3.5% to 5% of the sample.

The receptor was derived from an adult man with Graves' hyperthyroidism. Sequencing input: peripheral blood or thyroid tissue (not recorded which). Here the chain combines TRBV5-1 and TRBJ1-2, with TRBD1 matching 10 junction bases. The CDR3: CASSSGTGESGYTF. The nucleotide sequence reads TGCGCCAGCAGTTCCGGGACAGGGGAGTCCGGCTACACCTTC.